The 20 T cell receptor beta chains listed next were all sequenced from one sample in a study of T cell changes during pregnancy in multiple sclerosis (dated by TCRdb to the late 2010s). The method was the immunoSEQ multiplex PCR assay. Entries here come from immuneACCESS through TCRdb and include only in-frame sequences with V and J called. Some clones fail to appear in such tables; in the studies checked, an unresolved V gene covers under half of the shortfall, and the cause of the remainder is unknown. This sample comprises roughly 52,000 clones, 85% to 95% of them detected only once. 0.25% of the sample lies in the top ten. The sequencing here drew on CD4+ T cells from peripheral blood mononuclear cells, taken in the third trimester of pregnancy. The receptors originated from a female donor with multiple sclerosis, enrolled in a pregnancy study.

The chain couples TRBV5-6 to TRBJ1-5, with 8 nucleotides matching TRBD1. This CDR3 comprises 17 residues. The junction had 9 bases not matched to a gene; V was cut back by 4 bases and J by 0 bases. Germline CDR1 SGHDT, CDR2 YYEEEE. CDR3 nucleotide sequence: TGTGCCAGCAGCGTTTACCGGGACAGGTATAGCAATCAGCCCCAGCATTTT. This translates into CASSVYRDRYSNQPQHF.

The chain couples TRBV9 to TRBJ2-7; 10 bases map to TRBD2. CDR1 and CDR2 from the germline V gene are SGDLS and YYNGEE. This CDR3 is built from 13 residues. J was trimmed by 5 bases and V by 3 bases; bases with no gene match: 2. The CDR3 bases are TGTGCCAGCAGCGCCGGACTAGCGGACGAGCAGTACTTC. Translated: CASSAGLADEQYF.

The V and J genes are TRBV7-2 and TRBJ2-5, with 8 nucleotides matching TRBD1. The CDR3 is 14 residues long. The V gene's germline CDR1 is SGHTA and CDR2 FQGNSA. V was pared by 5 bases and J by 6 bases, with 8 bases of the junction left unmatched. This chain's CDR3 is CASSPRQGRQTQYF. CDR3 nucleotides: TGTGCCAGCAGCCCCCGACAGGGGCGGCAGACCCAGTACTTC.

The CDR3, as DNA: TGTGCCAGCAGTACCGGGACAGGGGTGTTCAACACCATATATTTT. Protein product: CASSTGTGVFNTIYF. The chain employs TRBV6-5 and TRBJ1-3; 10 positions match TRBD1. The germline gives CDR1 MNHEY, CDR2 SVGAGI. The CDR3 has 15 residues. Trimming cost V 5 bases and J 7 bases; bases outside gene matches: 8.

This chain links TRBV4-1 with TRBJ1-1, with D hard to call. Germline CDR1 and CDR2: MGHRA and YSYEKL. CDR3 length equals 14 residues. The V gene lost 4 bases and the J gene lost 0 bases, with 9 bases spanning the gap. This chain's CDR3 is CASSLLELNTEAFF. Here the CDR3 DNA reads TGCGCCAGCAGCCTCCTCGAGTTGAACACTGAAGCTTTCTTT.

This sequence joins TRBV6-1 and TRBJ1-3; D unclear. This CDR3 region has 11 residues. Germline V gene sequence: CDR1 MNHNS, CDR2 SASEGT. Trimming shortened V by 6 bases and J by 4 bases, and 4 bases separated the two germline ends. The CDR3 loop is CASSLGNTIYF. CDR3 DNA sequence: TGTGCCAGCAGCCTCGGAAACACCATATATTTT.

This clone appeared once. V gene TRBV19 combines with J gene TRBJ2-7; tentative D call: TRBD2 (5 bases). CDR3 length equals 13 residues. Per germline, CDR1 LNHDA and CDR2 SQIVND (reference sequence). Between the trimmed V and J ends, which lost 4 bases and 6 bases, there was a span of 13 bases. The CDR3: CASSTISGSEQYF. DNA for the CDR3: TGTGCCAGTAGTACGATTTCGGGGTCCGAGCAGTACTTC.

V gene TRBV2 combines with J gene TRBJ2-3; D may be TRBD1 (5 bases). The CDR3 spans 13 residues. V was shortened by 8 bases and J by 1 base, with 10 bases between the two germline ends. Germline CDR1 reads SNHLY; CDR2 reads FYNNEI. The CDR3 loop is CASVGQRTDTQYF. Here the CDR3 DNA reads TGTGCCAGCGTAGGACAACGCACAGATACGCAGTATTTT.

The rearrangement joins TRBV7-2 to TRBJ2-4; 7 nucleotides match TRBD1. V was pared by 6 bases and J by 9 bases, with 8 bases of the junction left unmatched. This CDR3 is built from 13 residues. The germline CDR1 and CDR2 sequences are SGHTA and FQGNSA. The CDR3, as DNA: TGTGCCAGCAGTCCAGTACAGGGGTTCATTCAGTACTTC. This encodes CASSPVQGFIQYF.

V gene TRBV6-1 combines with J gene TRBJ2-7; 13 bases line up with TRBD2. The V gene end was trimmed by 2 bases and the J gene end by 0 bases; junction bases not matched to a gene: 4. Germline CDR1 and CDR2: MNHNS and SASEGT. The CDR3 spans 17 residues. For the CDR3, the DNA is TGTGCCAGCAGTGAATTGACTAGCGGGAGGAGCTCCTACGAGCAGTACTTC. This codes for CASSELTSGRSSYEQYF.

J is TRBJ1-6 and V is TRBV7-9; D is unclear. The CDR3 length is 14 residues. V was shortened by 3 bases and J by 5 bases, with 8 bases between the two germline ends. From germline, CDR1 is SEHNR and CDR2 FQNEAQ (reference sequence). The CDR3 reads CASSLIGDNSPLHF. The CDR3 nucleotides read TGTGCCAGCAGCTTGATAGGAGATAATTCACCCCTCCACTTT.

The chain links TRBV19 to TRBJ2-2, with TRBD2 matching over 13 bases. V trimming: 3 bases; J trimming: 5 bases; junction bases outside the gene matches: 3. Germline V CDR1 and CDR2: LNHDA, SQIVND (reference sequence). The CDR3 length is 16 residues. The CDR3 loop reads CASSILLAGGTGELFF. CDR3 nucleotides: TGTGCCAGTAGTATCTTACTAGCGGGAGGGACCGGGGAGCTGTTTTTT.

The V and J genes are TRBV6-1 and TRBJ2-5, with D maybe TRBD2 (5 bases). CDR3 length: 13 residues. Germline CDR1 is MNHNS and CDR2 is SASEGT. Trimming cost V 6 bases and J 1 base, with 9 bases left between them. CDR3 sequence: CASRGLPQETQYF. DNA of the CDR3: TGTGCCAGCAGAGGACTCCCCCAAGAGACCCAGTACTTC.

This chain connects TRBV5-1 to TRBJ2-5; 8 positions agree with TRBD2. V shed 4 bases and J 3 bases; nucleotides not matched to a gene: 11. The CDR3 is made up of 16 amino acids. The germline CDR1 and CDR2 sequences are SGHRS and YFSETQ. CDR3 coding DNA: TGCGCCAGCAGCACCCGACGGGGGGGAGAAGAAGAGACCCAGTACTTC. Protein sequence: CASSTRRGGEEETQYF.

The V and J genes are TRBV9 and TRBJ2-2; 13 bases match TRBD2. The CDR3 is 20 residues long. V gave up 2 bases and J gave up 3 bases; unmatched junction bases: 13. CDR1 and CDR2 (germline): SGDLS, YYNGEE. CDR3 loop: CASSVGLAGVWRVDTGELFF. In nucleotides, the CDR3 is TGTGCCAGCAGCGTCGGACTAGCGGGAGTATGGAGGGTGGACACCGGGGAGCTGTTTTTT.

The chain recombines TRBV25-1 with TRBJ2-3, with D perhaps TRBD2 (6 bases). CDR3 size: 14 residues. Trimming shortened V by 5 bases and J by 0 bases, and 9 bases separated the two germline ends. The germline gives CDR1 MGHDK, CDR2 SYGVNS. The CDR3 DNA reads as TGTGCCAGCAGTCTGGCGGGGAGCACAGATACGCAGTATTTT. Translated: CASSLAGSTDTQYF. Based on the CDR3 plus reference TRBV25-1 and TRBJ2-3, the full variable domain is EADIYQTPRYLVIGTGKKITLECSQTMGHDKMYWYQQDPGMELHLIHYSYGVNSTEKGDLSSESTVSRIRTEHFPLTLESARPSHTSQYLCASSLAGSTDTQYFGPGTRLTVL.

This chain uses TRBV28 with TRBJ1-1, with D perhaps TRBD1 (5 bases). The CDR3 covers 12 residues. Trimming left V 7 bases short and J 8 bases short, with 14 bases between. Germline-derived CDR1 and CDR2 are MDHEN and SYDVKM. In nucleotides, the CDR3 is TGTGCCAGCATGGGGGGGACGGGCGAAGCTTTCTTT. This sequence encodes CASMGGTGEAFF.

This chain links TRBV28 with TRBJ1-2, with 8 bases fitting TRBD1. The CDR3 covers 11 residues. J gave up 7 bases and V 7 bases, and 2 bases lay outside the gene matches. Germline V CDR1 and CDR2: MDHEN, SYDVKM. In nucleotides, the CDR3 is TGTGCCAGCACGGACAGGGCTGGCTACACCTTC. As protein: CASTDRAGYTF.

This rearrangement joins TRBV5-1 to TRBJ2-3; 9 bases are a match to TRBD2. There are 16 residues in the CDR3. J was trimmed by 1 base and V by 0 bases; bases with no gene match: 3. Germline V CDR1 and CDR2: SGHRS, YFSETQ. Here the CDR3 DNA reads TGCGCCAGCAGCTTGGAGGCGGGGGGGCGCACAGATACGCAGTATTTT. As protein: CASSLEAGGRTDTQYF.

CDR3 loop: CASSPQSAGEKLFF. The CDR3 DNA is TGTGCCAGCTCCCCTCAGTCGGCAGGTGAAAAACTGTTTTTT. The rearrangement uses TRBV18 and TRBJ1-4; D ambiguous. Germline assignment: CDR1 KGHSH and CDR2 LQKENI. V was cut by 6 bases and J by 7 bases, with 15 bases left in between. There are 14 residues in the CDR3.